Presented here are 20 T cell receptor beta chains from one specimen sequenced in a study of OX40 agonist ivuxolimab in advanced cancers. The method was the immunoSEQ multiplex PCR assay. The immuneACCESS repertoire file appears here via TCRdb, limited to in-frame rearrangements. These files lack a portion of the clones; in checked studies, under half of the deficit traces to unresolved V genes, and the cause of the others is not known. Recorded for this sample are about 110,000 clones; approximately 90% of them occurred a single time. Clones ranked in the top ten supply under 0.85% of the sample. The source material was CD4+ or CD8+ T cells sorted from blood, sampled in a trial of the OX40 agonist ivuxolimab. These receptors all stem from an adult with an advanced solid tumor such as melanoma, head and neck, liver or kidney cancer.

This rearrangement joins TRBV7-3 to TRBJ1-1; D gene uncertain. The V end was cut by 8 bases, the J end by 2 bases, with 15 bases between. This CDR3 has 14 amino acids. CDR1 is SGHTA, CDR2 FQGTGA, per germline. CDR3 nucleotides: TGTGCCAGCTCCGCCGGTCGAGGTAACACTGAAGCTTTCTTT. Residues: CASSAGRGNTEAFF.

This clone showed up just a few times. V and J are TRBV2 and TRBJ1-5; the D is unclear. The V gene lost 7 bases and the J gene lost 4 bases, with 17 bases spanning the gap. Germline V lookup: CDR1 SNHLY, CDR2 FYNNEI. The CDR3 runs to 15 residues. The DNA of the CDR3 is TGTGCCAGCAAGGAGGTCCCCGGTGCGAATCAGCCCCAGCATTTT. Its translation: CASKEVPGANQPQHF.

The chain links TRBV7-8 to TRBJ1-2; maybe TRBD1 (5 bases). This CDR3 contains 14 residues. Trimming shortened V by 5 bases and J by 5 bases, and 15 bases separated the two germline ends. Germline CDR1 and CDR2: SGHVS and FQNEAQ. The CDR3 loop reads CASSPGDGSYGYTF. The CDR3 coding sequence is TGTGCCAGCAGCCCGGGGGACGGATCTTATGGCTACACCTTC.

The chain uses TRBV6-1 and TRBJ1-1; D is uncertain. CDR1 and CDR2 (germline): MNHNS, SASEGT. Trimming took off 7 bases at V and 0 bases at J, with 15 bases between the two ends. The CDR3 runs 15 residues. This chain's CDR3 is CASTDSAAMNTEAFF. The CDR3, as DNA: TGTGCCAGCACCGACTCGGCGGCAATGAACACTGAAGCTTTCTTT.

This chain uses TRBV11-3 with TRBJ2-1; 7 positions agree with TRBD1. CDR1 is SGHNT, CDR2 YENEEA, per germline. Trimming took 3 bases from V and 8 from J; bases not matched to a gene: 4. CDR3 length equals 13 residues. The CDR3 region has the DNA TGTGCCAGCAGCTTTAACAGGGGTGATGAGCAGTTCTTC. Its protein is CASSFNRGDEQFF.

The genes are TRBV2 and TRBJ2-7; perhaps TRBD2 as D (6 bases). The CDR3 extends over 16 amino acids. CDR1 SNHLY and CDR2 FYNNEI come from the germline V gene. The ends were cut back, 0 bases at V and 3 bases at J, with 15 bases in the middle. The CDR3 DNA reads TGTGCCAGCAGTGAAGCGGGGAGGTCCAGGGACTACGAGCAGTACTTC. Translated, it gives CASSEAGRSRDYEQYF.

The CDR3 sequence: CASSLRDRGRDTIYF. DNA for the CDR3: TGTGCCAGCAGCTTAAGGGACAGGGGGCGGGACACCATATATTTT. The chain is built from TRBV7-8 and TRBJ1-3, with 12 bases that match TRBD1. Germline V lookup: CDR1 SGHVS, CDR2 FQNEAQ. V dropped 2 bases and J dropped 8; count of bases not matched to a gene: 4. CDR3 length: 15 amino acids.

This clone has only one observation. The chain couples TRBV29-1 to TRBJ2-3, with D maybe TRBD1 (7 bases). The V end was cut by 7 bases, the J end by 6 bases, with 17 bases between. Germline V gives CDR1 SQVTM, CDR2 ANQGSEA. The CDR3 length is 13 residues. CDR3 sequence (DNA): TGCAGCGACCGGCAGGGGGGCCGGGATACGCAGTATTTT. Its protein is CSDRQGGRDTQYF.

V gene TRBV11-3 combines with J gene TRBJ2-4; TRBD2 aligns across 8 bases. The CDR3 has 13 residues. The J segment lost 8 bases and the V segment lost 8 bases, leaving 8 bases of the junction unmatched. Germline assignment: CDR1 SGHNT and CDR2 YENEEA. The CDR3 nucleotides read TGTGCCAGCTTGAGCGGGAGTGAGTACATTCAGTACTTC. Translation gives CASLSGSEYIQYF.

Points on this clone: In the same sample, other DNA sequences code for this CDR3. The chain links TRBV5-1 to TRBJ2-5; 13 nucleotides agree with TRBD2. The germline CDR1 and CDR2 sequences are SGHRS and YFSETQ. CDR3 length: 16 amino acids. With V trimmed by 4 bases and J by 2 bases, 5 bases remained unmatched. The CDR3 region is CASSPQLAGGQETQYF. The CDR3 DNA reads TGCGCCAGCAGCCCCCAACTAGCGGGGGGGCAAGAGACCCAGTACTTC.

This chain links TRBV30 with TRBJ2-5; D is uncertain. Germline CDR1 and CDR2: GTSNPN and SVGIG (reference sequence). This CDR3 is built from 13 residues. V was cut by 4 bases and J by 4 bases, with 13 bases left in between. In DNA form, the CDR3 reads TGTGCCTGGAACGGCCTGTCCGGAGAGACCCAGTACTTC. Translation gives CAWNGLSGETQYF.

The chain joins TRBV5-1 to TRBJ1-1; D gene uncertain. The germline V and J ends were trimmed by 3 bases and 0 bases, with 9 bases remaining between them. This CDR3 region has 14 residues. Germline V gives CDR1 SGHRS, CDR2 YFSETQ. The chain's CDR3 is CASSSGLLNTEAFF. In DNA form, the CDR3 reads TGCGCCAGCAGCTCCGGACTGCTGAACACTGAAGCTTTCTTT.

This chain connects TRBV30 to TRBJ2-5; 12 nucleotides agree with TRBD1. Unmatched junction bases numbered 9, after V lost 0 bases and J lost 4 bases. From germline, CDR1 is GTSNPN and CDR2 SVGIG (reference sequence). The CDR3 sequence is 17 residues long. The CDR3, as DNA: TGTGCCTGGAGTGTACTGGGGGGACAGGGGGCCAGAGAGACCCAGTACTTC. Protein product: CAWSVLGGQGARETQYF.

V and J are TRBV6-5 and TRBJ1-2; D call uncertain. Germline V CDR1 and CDR2: MNHEY, SVGAGI. Trimming left V 5 bases short and J 8 bases short, with 21 bases between. This CDR3 has 15 amino acids. The CDR3 region has the DNA TGTGCCAGCAGTCAAGTCAACGTTCCTCGAGGAGGCTACACCTTC. Protein: CASSQVNVPRGGYTF.

The chain carries TRBV5-1 and TRBJ2-3; 15 positions agree with TRBD2. CDR1 and CDR2 (germline): SGHRS, YFSETQ. V gave up 0 bases and J gave up 6 bases; unmatched junction bases: 2. This CDR3 region has 16 residues. DNA for the CDR3: TGCGCCAGCAGCTTGGAAGGGACTAGCGGGAGGGATACGCAGTATTTT. It is translated as CASSLEGTSGRDTQYF.

This clone was counted only a few times. The chain links TRBV19 to TRBJ2-2; D uncertain. V lost 3 bases to trimming and J lost 5 bases, with 10 bases between them. The V gene's germline CDR1 is LNHDA and CDR2 SQIVND (reference sequence). The length of the CDR3 is 14 residues. The CDR3 DNA follows: TGTGCCAGTAGTATGGGGTGGGCGACCGGGGAGCTGTTTTTT. It specifies CASSMGWATGELFF.

DNA of the CDR3: TGCAGCGCAAGGACAGGGCCCTCGGATGGCTACACCTTC. Translation gives CSARTGPSDGYTF. This chain links TRBV29-1 with TRBJ1-2; TRBD1 matches at 8 bases. Unmatched junction bases numbered 10, after V lost 7 bases and J lost 6 bases. This CDR3 has 13 residues. The germline V gene encodes CDR1 SQVTM and CDR2 ANQGSEA.

The J gene is TRBJ2-5, the V gene TRBV2, with 9 bases fitting TRBD2. Trimming at V came to 5 bases and at J to 5 bases, leaving 18 bases not matched to a gene. The CDR3 runs to 18 residues. Germline CDR1 reads SNHLY; CDR2 reads FYNNEI. DNA of the CDR3: TGTGCCAGCAGTCTGAGGTCGAGGCGGGAGGGCACTATGGAGACCCAGTACTTC. Protein product: CASSLRSRREGTMETQYF.

The chain has TRBV6-5 and TRBJ2-2; D is perhaps TRBD1 or TRBD2 (5 bases each). Between the trimmed V and J ends, which lost 6 bases and 5 bases, there was a span of 13 bases. Germline values: CDR1 MNHEY, CDR2 SVGAGI. CDR3 length: 14 residues. The CDR3 sequence is CASSRDAQTGELFF. CDR3 DNA: TGTGCCAGCAGCCGGGACGCCCAGACCGGGGAGCTGTTTTTT.

This chain links TRBV6-8 with TRBJ2-7; D uncertain. CDR3 length: 15 amino acids. Germline lookup yields CDR1 MNHGY and CDR2 SAAAGT. The V and J ends lost 0 bases and 5 bases respectively, with 14 bases between them. The CDR3 sequence is CASSYSLGPHHEQYF. CDR3 sequence (DNA): TGTGCCAGCAGTTACTCTCTCGGACCCCACCACGAGCAGTACTTC.